Sequencing of this T cell receptor beta chain was carried out in a study of Ad26.COV2.S vaccination and SARS-CoV-2 variants (dated by TCRdb to 2020 to 2023). Context from the whole study: Donors in the vaccine arm were drawn from COV1001, a multicentre, randomized, double-blind, placebo-controlled phase I-IIa trial testing Ad26.COV2.S in healthy adults. Ad26.COV2.S was given intramuscularly at 5x10^10 or 1x10^11 viral particles, as a single shot or as two shots 56 days apart. TCRbeta repertoire sequencing was used to assess the specificity and breadth of SARS-CoV-2-reactive T cell receptors after Ad26.COV2.S vaccination. Trial participants were randomized into five groups of five: low-dose or high-dose Ad26.COV2.S given once or twice, or placebo on both occasions. Throughout the experiments and outcome assessment, investigators stayed blinded to trial group allocation. A total of about 30 samples were included in the TCR-sequenced set, comprising roughly 19 Ad26.COV2.S vaccine recipients, 5 placebo recipients and 8 SARS-CoV-2 convalescent individuals. Summary of the overall study and its limitations: The authors noted that the TCR breadth and depth analyses may have underestimated total T cell responses. Compared with placebo recipients, Ad26.COV2.S recipients showed higher spike-specific TCR breadth (P = 0.0014). After vaccination, spike-specific CD8+ and CD4+ T cell responses were reported to show substantial breadth. Non-spike TCR breadth was comparable between vaccine and placebo recipients, consistent with the vaccine containing only spike. Comparing responses between vaccine doses or regimens was not something the study was powered to do.

In the case of this clone: What this receptor recognizes is not known. There are no base qualities to consult, and no much larger clone falls within one base.

TCRbeta CDR3 regions were sequenced with the immunoSEQ Assay. After extraction, genomic DNA underwent amplification by bias-controlled multiplex PCR, followed by high-throughput sequencing. The published analysis was carried out like this. To quantify the absolute abundance of every unique TCRbeta CDR3 region, sequences were collapsed and filtered. T cell fraction was estimated by normalizing TCRbeta template counts to usable DNA, which was measured by amplifying reference genes present in all nucleated cells. Repertoire TCRs were annotated as SARS-CoV-2-specific by exact matching of V gene, CDR3 amino acid sequence and J gene to a known reactive TCR set. The reference SARS-CoV-2 TCR set came from MIRA and was filtered for enrichment in COVID-19-positive ImmuneCODE repertoires, removing public or cross-reactive TCRs. Based on the MIRA antigens, annotated TCRs were further analysed at the level of specific ORF or position within ORF. Breadth was defined as the number of annotated unique rearrangements divided by the total number of unique productive rearrangements, and depth was defined as the summed frequency of the annotated unique rearrangements. TCR breadth was compared between groups using two-sided Wilcoxon rank-sum tests. TCRdb re-hosts the immuneACCESS table, in-frame sequences only. Its copies lack some clones; in the studies checked, an unresolved V gene accounts for under half of them, and the cause for the rest is not known. That table furnishes V, J and clone size, whereas the DNA furnished D and trimming. This sample comprises 350,000 to 400,000 clones, 75% to 90% of them detected only once. The ten top clones hold 1.5% to 2% of the sample.

CDR1 LNHDA and CDR2 SQIVND are derived from the germline V gene (reference sequence). The CDR3 runs 16 amino acids, cysteine and phenylalanine included. Just CDR3 DNA is preserved here, 48 bases in frame from base 1. Between the V and J ends, shortened by 5 bases and 0 bases respectively, the junction contains 13 bases. The sample's treatment or condition label is to be understood as: 15 to 20 received Ad26.COV2.S at low or high dose, single or two shots; roughly 5 received placebo; per-sample allocation not given. For vaccine and placebo recipients, repertoires were sequenced using samples collected on day 63 after the first injection. In Cohort 1b, 25 adults aged 18-55 years were enrolled at a single site in Boston, USA, between 29 July and 7 August 2020. Ad26.COV2.S was a replication-incompetent adenovirus type 26 vector that expressed a prefusion-stabilized SARS-CoV-2 spike protein derived from the original Wuhan strain.

The receptor comes from a person aged 18-60 years who received the Ad26.COV2.S COVID-19 vaccine or a placebo. This chain joins TRBV19 to TRBJ2-2; a tentative D match to TRBD2 spans 7 bases. The sample in question was peripheral blood, obtained in a trial of Ad26.COV2.S vaccine versus placebo. The CDR3 in this case is CASSGGADPNTGELFF. The nucleotide sequence reads TGTGCCAGTAGTGGGGGGGCGGACCCGAACACCGGGGAGCTGTTTTTT.